The rows below give T cell receptor beta chains drawn from one sample of a study of identical twins. MiXCR, run by TCRdb on the 5' RACE reads, gives a single entry per CDR3 protein. The data contain 1.5 million or so distinct CDR3 sequences, about 30% of them singletons. Sequencing input: cord blood. Receptors were obtained from a newborn girl in good health. Each CDR3 is given with its conserved first and last residue. Each record gives: D gene, J gene, CDR3 length, V gene, clone size, CDR3 DNA, CDR3 protein. D genes are given only for firm matches. Not every row has a clone size; where given, it reads once, few, many or a size class.

d_call: NA
j_call: TRBJ1-2
cdr3_length: 13
v_call: TRBV28
clone_size: NA
cdr3_nt: TGTGCCAGCAGTTTGGGATTCATGAGGGGCTACACCTTC
cdr3_aa: CASSLGFMRGYTF

d_call: NA
j_call: TRBJ1-1
cdr3_length: 15
v_call: TRBV18
clone_size: NA
cdr3_nt: TGTGCCAGCTCACCAAGGAGGATAGGGGACACTGAAGCTTTCTTT
cdr3_aa: CASSPRRIGDTEAFF

d_call: NA
j_call: TRBJ2-7
cdr3_length: 12
v_call: TRBV7-8
clone_size: NA
cdr3_nt: TGTGTCCCTTCCTTTTCCTACAATGAGCAGTACTTC
cdr3_aa: CVPSFSYNEQYF

d_call: TRBD2
j_call: TRBJ2-1
cdr3_length: 12
v_call: TRBV12-3/TRBV12-4
clone_size: many
cdr3_nt: TGTGCCAGCAGTTTAAGGGCGGGGGGACTGTTCTTC
cdr3_aa: CASSLRAGGLFF

d_call: TRBD2
j_call: TRBJ2-4
cdr3_length: 18
v_call: TRBV4-2
clone_size: NA
cdr3_nt: TGTGCCAGCAGCCAAGATGGGACTAGCGGGAGAGCCAAAAACATTCAGTACTTC
cdr3_aa: CASSQDGTSGRAKNIQYF

d_call: NA
j_call: TRBJ2-7
cdr3_length: 13
v_call: TRBV27
clone_size: few
cdr3_nt: TGTGCCAGCGGGCTCACAGGCTCCTACGAGCAGTACTTC
cdr3_aa: CASGLTGSYEQYF

d_call: NA
j_call: TRBJ2-3
cdr3_length: 20
v_call: TRBV13
clone_size: few
cdr3_nt: TGTGCCAGCAGCACCTTCATGGACGCCTCGAGGCTTGCTGGCACAGATACGCAGTATTTT
cdr3_aa: CASSTFMDASRLAGTDTQYF

d_call: NA
j_call: TRBJ2-3
cdr3_length: 15
v_call: TRBV15
clone_size: many
cdr3_nt: TGTGCCACCAGCAGAGAACTTGGCGGCACAGATACGCAGTATTTT
cdr3_aa: CATSRELGGTDTQYF

d_call: NA
j_call: TRBJ1-6
cdr3_length: 14
v_call: TRBV2
clone_size: few
cdr3_nt: TGTGCCAGCAGTGAAAACAGGTCGGGTTCACCCCTCCACTTT
cdr3_aa: CASSENRSGSPLHF

d_call: TRBD1
j_call: TRBJ2-2
cdr3_length: 15
v_call: TRBV7-7
clone_size: once
cdr3_nt: TGTGCTAGCACCTTCTCAGGGGGTTTTGTCGGGGAGCTGTTTTTT
cdr3_aa: CASTFSGGFVGELFF

d_call: NA
j_call: TRBJ2-1
cdr3_length: 13
v_call: TRBV13
clone_size: few
cdr3_nt: TGTGCCAGCAGCTTAATGGCAGACAATGAGCAGTTCTTC
cdr3_aa: CASSLMADNEQFF

d_call: NA
j_call: TRBJ2-1
cdr3_length: 14
v_call: TRBV20-1
clone_size: NA
cdr3_nt: TGCAGTGCTAGAGAGCGGGGAATTTATAATGAGCAGTTCTTC
cdr3_aa: CSARERGIYNEQFF

d_call: NA
j_call: TRBJ2-7
cdr3_length: 12
v_call: TRBV28
clone_size: few
cdr3_nt: TGTGCCAGCAGTTTATCCCTTCGGGAGCAGTACTTC
cdr3_aa: CASSLSLREQYF

d_call: TRBD2
j_call: TRBJ2-1
cdr3_length: 17
v_call: TRBV14
clone_size: few
cdr3_nt: TGTGCCAGCAGCCAAAGAGCGGGGGGGCTAACCTACAATGAGCAGTTCTTC
cdr3_aa: CASSQRAGGLTYNEQFF

d_call: TRBD1
j_call: TRBJ2-5
cdr3_length: 15
v_call: TRBV9
clone_size: NA
cdr3_nt: TGTGCCAGCAGCTCAGCGACAGGGCACCAAGAGACCCAGTACTTC
cdr3_aa: CASSSATGHQETQYF

d_call: NA
j_call: TRBJ1-1
cdr3_length: 14
v_call: TRBV10-3
clone_size: few
cdr3_nt: TGTGCCATCAGTGAAACGATAGCGAACACTGAAGCTTTCTTT
cdr3_aa: CAISETIANTEAFF

d_call: TRBD1
j_call: TRBJ1-2
cdr3_length: 13
v_call: TRBV20-1
clone_size: NA
cdr3_nt: TGCAGTGCTGGAGAACAGGGGGGCTATGGCTACACCTTC
cdr3_aa: CSAGEQGGYGYTF

d_call: TRBD2
j_call: TRBJ2-1
cdr3_length: 15
v_call: TRBV4-2
clone_size: NA
cdr3_nt: TGTGCCAGCAGCCCCGAGCGGGGCCAATACAATGAGCAGTTCTTC
cdr3_aa: CASSPERGQYNEQFF

d_call: NA
j_call: TRBJ1-5
cdr3_length: 18
v_call: TRBV4-2
clone_size: NA
cdr3_nt: TGTGCCAGCAGCCAAGATGACGGCAGGAGGGTTGCTTATCAGCCCCAGCATTTT
cdr3_aa: CASSQDDGRRVAYQPQHF

d_call: NA
j_call: TRBJ2-7
cdr3_length: 13
v_call: TRBV7-4
clone_size: many
cdr3_nt: TGTGCCAGCCTCCAATTCCCTTCCTACGAGCAGTACTTC
cdr3_aa: CASLQFPSYEQYF

d_call: TRBD2
j_call: TRBJ2-3
cdr3_length: 15
v_call: TRBV5-4
clone_size: NA
cdr3_nt: TGTGCCAGCGCCACTAGCGGGAGGTCCACAGATACGCAGTATTTT
cdr3_aa: CASATSGRSTDTQYF

d_call: NA
j_call: TRBJ2-7
cdr3_length: 14
v_call: TRBV10-3
clone_size: NA
cdr3_nt: TGTGCCATCAGTGAGGTGGGAGTAGCCTACGAGCAGTACTTC
cdr3_aa: CAISEVGVAYEQYF

d_call: TRBD2
j_call: TRBJ2-2
cdr3_length: 18
v_call: TRBV29-1
clone_size: once
cdr3_nt: TGCAGCGTTTTAAGGGTCCCTATACTAGCGGGAGGTACCGGGGAGCTGTTTTTT
cdr3_aa: CSVLRVPILAGGTGELFF

d_call: NA
j_call: TRBJ2-4
cdr3_length: 14
v_call: TRBV14
clone_size: many
cdr3_nt: TGTGCCAGCAGCCAAGACAGGGCCAAAAACATTCAGTACTTC
cdr3_aa: CASSQDRAKNIQYF

d_call: TRBD1
j_call: TRBJ1-2
cdr3_length: 15
v_call: TRBV28
clone_size: few
cdr3_nt: TGTGCCAGCAGTTCCCCTGGACAGGGTCTCTATGGCTACACCTTC
cdr3_aa: CASSSPGQGLYGYTF

d_call: TRBD1
j_call: TRBJ2-2
cdr3_length: 12
v_call: TRBV7-2
clone_size: NA
cdr3_nt: TGTGCCAGCAGCCGACAGGGCGGGGAGCTGTTTTTT
cdr3_aa: CASSRQGGELFF

d_call: NA
j_call: TRBJ2-2
cdr3_length: 16
v_call: TRBV12-3/TRBV12-4
clone_size: NA
cdr3_nt: TGTGCCAGCAGTTTAATGCCCGGGATCGGCACCGGGGAGCTGTTTTTT
cdr3_aa: CASSLMPGIGTGELFF

d_call: NA
j_call: TRBJ2-3
cdr3_length: 13
v_call: TRBV29-1
clone_size: NA
cdr3_nt: TGCAGCGTTGGGGGTGGCGACACAGATACGCAGTATTTT
cdr3_aa: CSVGGGDTDTQYF

d_call: NA
j_call: TRBJ1-6
cdr3_length: 17
v_call: TRBV3-1
clone_size: NA
cdr3_nt: TGTGCCAGCAGCCAAAATCGGGGGGGACACCCCAATTCACCCCTCCACTTT
cdr3_aa: CASSQNRGGHPNSPLHF

d_call: NA
j_call: TRBJ1-2
cdr3_length: 14
v_call: TRBV7-9
clone_size: NA
cdr3_nt: TGTGCCAGCAGCCCTAGCCCCCGGGACTATGGCTACACCTTC
cdr3_aa: CASSPSPRDYGYTF

d_call: NA
j_call: TRBJ2-7
cdr3_length: 11
v_call: TRBV7-2
clone_size: once
cdr3_nt: TGTGCCAGCGGATTCTTCTACGAGCAGTACTTC
cdr3_aa: CASGFFYEQYF

d_call: NA
j_call: TRBJ2-7
cdr3_length: 15
v_call: TRBV4-2
clone_size: few
cdr3_nt: TGTGCCAGCAGCCAAGTTAGGGGGGGCCAATACGAGCAGTACTTC
cdr3_aa: CASSQVRGGQYEQYF

d_call: TRBD2
j_call: TRBJ2-1
cdr3_length: 15
v_call: TRBV4-2
clone_size: few
cdr3_nt: TGTGCCAGCAGCCAAGTCGGGGGGGCAAACAATGAGCAGTTCTTC
cdr3_aa: CASSQVGGANNEQFF

d_call: TRBD1
j_call: TRBJ2-7
cdr3_length: 14
v_call: TRBV29-1
clone_size: NA
cdr3_nt: TGCAGCGTGGACAGGGTAGGGGGTTACAATGAGCAGTACTTC
cdr3_aa: CSVDRVGGYNEQYF

d_call: NA
j_call: TRBJ1-2
cdr3_length: 13
v_call: TRBV6-5
clone_size: few
cdr3_nt: TGTGCCAGCACGTGGTCGACTAACTATGGCTACACCTTC
cdr3_aa: CASTWSTNYGYTF

d_call: NA
j_call: TRBJ2-3
cdr3_length: 14
v_call: TRBV20-1
clone_size: few
cdr3_nt: TGCAGTGCTGATGCCCGCGAGAGCACAGATACGCAGTATTTT
cdr3_aa: CSADARESTDTQYF

d_call: TRBD1
j_call: TRBJ2-7
cdr3_length: 15
v_call: TRBV28
clone_size: NA
cdr3_nt: TGTGCCAGCAGCCCCACCCAAGCAGGGGGCTACGAGCAGTACTTC
cdr3_aa: CASSPTQAGGYEQYF

d_call: NA
j_call: TRBJ1-1
cdr3_length: 12
v_call: TRBV28
clone_size: NA
cdr3_nt: TGTGCCAGCAGTTTAGACGGAATCGAAGCTTTCTTT
cdr3_aa: CASSLDGIEAFF

d_call: NA
j_call: TRBJ2-2
cdr3_length: 13
v_call: TRBV20-1
clone_size: NA
cdr3_nt: TGCAGTGCTAGGGGGGCTAACACCGGGGAGCTGTTTTTT
cdr3_aa: CSARGANTGELFF

d_call: TRBD2
j_call: TRBJ2-7
cdr3_length: 16
v_call: TRBV3-1
clone_size: NA
cdr3_nt: TGTGCCAGCAGCCCGGCGAGTAGCGGGGGGATCTACGAGCAGTACTTC
cdr3_aa: CASSPASSGGIYEQYF

d_call: NA
j_call: TRBJ1-5
cdr3_length: 16
v_call: TRBV4-2
clone_size: few
cdr3_nt: TGTGCCAGCAGCCAAGAAAGGTCTCGGGGCAATCAGCCCCAGCATTTT
cdr3_aa: CASSQERSRGNQPQHF

d_call: TRBD1
j_call: TRBJ2-1
cdr3_length: 14
v_call: TRBV7-2
clone_size: few
cdr3_nt: TGTGCCAGCAGCTCTACTTCCGGGACAGGGAAGCAGTTCTTC
cdr3_aa: CASSSTSGTGKQFF

d_call: TRBD2
j_call: TRBJ2-1
cdr3_length: 16
v_call: TRBV20-1
clone_size: few
cdr3_nt: TGCAGTGCTGCCGGGACTAGCGGGGGACCATACAATGAGCAGTTCTTC
cdr3_aa: CSAAGTSGGPYNEQFF

d_call: TRBD2
j_call: TRBJ2-1
cdr3_length: 14
v_call: TRBV12-3/TRBV12-4
clone_size: NA
cdr3_nt: TGTGCCAGCAGTTCGCGGGACCAGCGGGAGACCCAGTTCTTC
cdr3_aa: CASSSRDQRETQFF

d_call: NA
j_call: TRBJ1-1
cdr3_length: 16
v_call: TRBV5-1
clone_size: few
cdr3_nt: TGCGCCAGCAGCCCGGGACGAAGGCAATCGGGAACTGAAGCTTTCTTT
cdr3_aa: CASSPGRRQSGTEAFF

d_call: NA
j_call: TRBJ2-7
cdr3_length: 16
v_call: TRBV27
clone_size: NA
cdr3_nt: TGTGCCAGCAGCCCCTCCAACAGGGATCTTACCTACGAGCAGTACTTC
cdr3_aa: CASSPSNRDLTYEQYF

d_call: NA
j_call: TRBJ2-7
cdr3_length: 12
v_call: TRBV2
clone_size: NA
cdr3_nt: TGTGCCAGCAGACTCACCAACTACGAGCAGTACTTC
cdr3_aa: CASRLTNYEQYF

d_call: NA
j_call: TRBJ2-2
cdr3_length: 14
v_call: TRBV6-2/TRBV6-3
clone_size: NA
cdr3_nt: TGTGCCAGCAAGGCAGGGGCGCCGGAATGGGAGCTGTTTTTT
cdr3_aa: CASKAGAPEWELFF

d_call: NA
j_call: TRBJ1-1
cdr3_length: 12
v_call: TRBV28
clone_size: NA
cdr3_nt: TGTGCCAGCCGAAAGGGTCTCGGGTCGGCTTTCTTT
cdr3_aa: CASRKGLGSAFF

d_call: NA
j_call: TRBJ2-3
cdr3_length: 10
v_call: TRBV28
clone_size: NA
cdr3_nt: TGTGCCAGCAGTCCGGACTCTCAGTATTTT
cdr3_aa: CASSPDSQYF

d_call: TRBD1
j_call: TRBJ2-3
cdr3_length: 13
v_call: TRBV20-1
clone_size: NA
cdr3_nt: TGCAGTGCTTGGACAGGCCGCACAGATACGCAGTATTTT
cdr3_aa: CSAWTGRTDTQYF